Listed here are 3 T cell receptor beta chains from one sample, sequenced in a study of cytomegalovirus exposure and HLA in healthy donors. The PCR employed 60 Vbeta primers together with 13 Jbeta primers. Clones were sequenced by immunoSEQ multiplex PCR, and TCRdb holds only the in-frame ones, with some missing. Of approximately 150,000 clones listed, roughly 73% are singletons. The material sequenced was PBMCs. The receptors originated from a female donor in good health and CMV-seronegative.

The rearrangement joins TRBV6-5 to TRBJ2-5, with TRBD1 identical over 9 bases. The CDR3 loop spans 13 amino acids. V was pared by 6 bases and J by 5 bases, with 4 bases of the junction left unmatched. The germline CDR1 and CDR2 sequences are MNHEY and SVGAGI. CDR3 in DNA: TGTGCCAGCAGGGGACAGGGTGGGGAGACCCAGTACTTC. It yields the protein CASRGQGGETQYF.

This chain links TRBV27 with TRBJ1-6; TRBD1 is a possible D gene (5 bases). V lost 2 bases, J lost 10 bases, and 6 bases lay in between. Germline CDR1 reads MNHEY; CDR2 reads SMNVEV (reference sequence). The CDR3 spans 12 residues. The CDR3 nucleotides are TGTGCCAGCAGTTTAGGGGCCTCACCCCTCCACTTT. Translated, it gives CASSLGASPLHF.

V usage is TRBV5-1 and J usage is TRBJ1-4; a weak D match, TRBD1 (5 bases). This CDR3 has 14 residues. Germline V gene data show CDR1 as SGHRS and CDR2 as YFSETQ. The V gene lost 7 bases and the J gene lost 8 bases, with 18 bases spanning the gap. The CDR3 protein is CASSPRGVEEKLFF. CDR3 in DNA: TGCGCCAGCTCACCGCGGGGGGTGGAGGAAAAACTGTTTTTT.